The source of this TCR beta chain is a study of blood T cell repertoires in COVID-19. Across the study: The United States, Italy and Spain provided the acute and convalescent COVID-19 samples. T cells, B-cell-depleted T cells, or PBMCs supplied cDNA or gDNA.

As handled by the study authors: Amplifying reference gene primers gave estimates of nucleated cell counts. Sequenced by immunoSEQ multiplex PCR; TCRdb stores in-frame clones only, minus some. The V and J calls and clone size are taken from that table; D and trimming were inferred from the DNA. The profile shows 650,000 to 800,000 clones, over 80% of them singletons. Trimming at V came to 0 bases and at J to 8 bases, leaving 19 bases not matched to a gene. Per the germline V gene, CDR1 is LGHNT and CDR2 is FRNRAP. The CDR3 spans 19 residues. This clone has a single count. Material for sequencing was peripheral blood. The chain uses TRBV12-5 and TRBJ2-1; 7 nucleotides match TRBD1. The receptor was isolated from a woman aged 18-29 years with acute or convalescent COVID-19. CDR3 bases: TGTGCTAGTGGTTTGGTACCCTCCATCCGGGACAGTAACGACGATGAGCAGTTCTTC. It translates to CASGLVPSIRDSNDDEQFF.